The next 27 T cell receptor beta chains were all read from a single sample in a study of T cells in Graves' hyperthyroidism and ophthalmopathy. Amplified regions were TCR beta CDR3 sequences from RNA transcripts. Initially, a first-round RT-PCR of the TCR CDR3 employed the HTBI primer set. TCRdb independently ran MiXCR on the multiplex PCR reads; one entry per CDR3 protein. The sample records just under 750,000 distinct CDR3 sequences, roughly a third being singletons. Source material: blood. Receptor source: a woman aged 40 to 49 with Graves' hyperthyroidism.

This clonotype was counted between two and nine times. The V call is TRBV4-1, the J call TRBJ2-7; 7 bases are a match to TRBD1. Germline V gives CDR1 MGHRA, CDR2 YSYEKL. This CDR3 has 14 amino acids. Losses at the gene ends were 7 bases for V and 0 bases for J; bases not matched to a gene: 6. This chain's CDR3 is CASTYNRGSYEQYF. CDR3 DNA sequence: TGCGCCAGCACTTATAACAGGGGCTCCTACGAGCAGTACTTC.

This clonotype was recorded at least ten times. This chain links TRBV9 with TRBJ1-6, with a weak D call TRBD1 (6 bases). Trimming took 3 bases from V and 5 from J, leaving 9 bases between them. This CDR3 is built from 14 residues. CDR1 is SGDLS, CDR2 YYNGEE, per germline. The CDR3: CASSAGQHNSPLHF. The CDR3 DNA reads TGTGCCAGCAGCGCCGGACAGCATAATTCACCCCTCCACTTT.

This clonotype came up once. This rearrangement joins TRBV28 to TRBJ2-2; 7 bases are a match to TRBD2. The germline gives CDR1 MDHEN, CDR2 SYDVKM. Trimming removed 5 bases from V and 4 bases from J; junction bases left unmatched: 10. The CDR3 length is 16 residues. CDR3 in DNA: TGTGCCAGCAGTCCCACCCCGGGAGGAAGCACCGGGGAGCTGTTTTTT. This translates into CASSPTPGGSTGELFF. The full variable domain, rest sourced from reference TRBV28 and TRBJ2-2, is DVKVTQSSRYLVKRTGEKVFLECVQDMDHENMFWYRQDPGLGLRLIYFSYDVKMKEKGDIPEGYSVSREKKERFSLILESASTNQTSMYLCASSPTPGGSTGELFFGEGSRLTVL.

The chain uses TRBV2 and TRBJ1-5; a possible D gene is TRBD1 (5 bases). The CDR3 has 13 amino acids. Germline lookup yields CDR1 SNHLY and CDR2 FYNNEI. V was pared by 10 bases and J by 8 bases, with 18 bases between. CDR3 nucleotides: TGTGCCATCAGAGGGGCTATAGAAGAGCCCCAGCATTTT. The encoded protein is CAIRGAIEEPQHF.

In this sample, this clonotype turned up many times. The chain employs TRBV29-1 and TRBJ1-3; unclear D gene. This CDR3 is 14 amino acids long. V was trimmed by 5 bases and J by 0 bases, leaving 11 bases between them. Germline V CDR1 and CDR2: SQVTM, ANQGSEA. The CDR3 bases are TGCAGCGTTCGGACGGGAGACTCTGGAAACACCATATATTTT. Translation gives CSVRTGDSGNTIYF.

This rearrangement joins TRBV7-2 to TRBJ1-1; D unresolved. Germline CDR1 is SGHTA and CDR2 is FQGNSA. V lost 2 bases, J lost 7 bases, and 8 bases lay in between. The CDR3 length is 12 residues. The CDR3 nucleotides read TGTGCCAGCAGCTTATGGGGTTTTGAAGCTTTCTTT. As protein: CASSLWGFEAFF.

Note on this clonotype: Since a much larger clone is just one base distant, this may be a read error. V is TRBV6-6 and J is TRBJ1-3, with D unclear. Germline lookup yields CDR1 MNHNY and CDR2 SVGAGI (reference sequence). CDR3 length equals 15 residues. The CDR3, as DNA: TGTGCCAGCAGTCCAGACTGGAGCTCTGGAAACATCATATATTTT. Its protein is CASSPDWSSGNIIYF.

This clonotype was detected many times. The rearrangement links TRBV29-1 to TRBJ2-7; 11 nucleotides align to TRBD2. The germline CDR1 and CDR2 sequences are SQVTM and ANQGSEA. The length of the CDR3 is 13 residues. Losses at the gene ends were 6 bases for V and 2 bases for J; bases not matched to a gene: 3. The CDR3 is CSVVTSGTYEQYF. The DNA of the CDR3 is TGCAGCGTCGTGACTAGCGGGACCTACGAGCAGTACTTC.

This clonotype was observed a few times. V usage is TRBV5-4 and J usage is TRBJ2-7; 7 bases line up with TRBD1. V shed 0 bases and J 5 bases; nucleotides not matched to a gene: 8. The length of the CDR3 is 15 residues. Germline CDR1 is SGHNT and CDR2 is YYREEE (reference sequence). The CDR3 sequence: CASSLEGARRDEQYF. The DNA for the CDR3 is TGTGCCAGCAGCTTGGAGGGGGCCCGCAGGGACGAGCAGTACTTC. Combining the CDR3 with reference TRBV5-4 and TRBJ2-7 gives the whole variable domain ETGVTQSPTHLIKTRGQQVTLRCSSQSGHNTVSWYQQALGQGPQFIFQYYREEENGRGNFPPRFSGLQFPNYSSELNVNALELDDSALYLCASSLEGARRDEQYFGPGTRLTVT.

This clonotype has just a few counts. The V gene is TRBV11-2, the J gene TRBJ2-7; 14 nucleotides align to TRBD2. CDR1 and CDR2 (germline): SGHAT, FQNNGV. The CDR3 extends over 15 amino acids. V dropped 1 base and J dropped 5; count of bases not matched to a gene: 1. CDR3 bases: TGTGCCAGCAGCTTAGGACTAGCGGGAGGGGACGAGCAGTACTTC. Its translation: CASSLGLAGGDEQYF.

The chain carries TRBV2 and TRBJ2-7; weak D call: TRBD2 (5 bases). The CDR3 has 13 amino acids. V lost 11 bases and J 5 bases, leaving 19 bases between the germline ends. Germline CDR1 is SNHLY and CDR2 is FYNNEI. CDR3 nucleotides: TGTGCCCGAGACGGACTTTCGGGCCACGAGCAGTACTTC. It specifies CARDGLSGHEQYF. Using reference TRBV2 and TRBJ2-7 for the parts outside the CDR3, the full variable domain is EPEVTQTPSHQVTQMGQEVILRCVPISNHLYFYWYRQILGQKVEFLVSFYNNEISEKSEIFDDQFSVERPDGSNFTLKIRSTKLEDSAMYFCARDGLSGHEQYFGPGTRLTVT.

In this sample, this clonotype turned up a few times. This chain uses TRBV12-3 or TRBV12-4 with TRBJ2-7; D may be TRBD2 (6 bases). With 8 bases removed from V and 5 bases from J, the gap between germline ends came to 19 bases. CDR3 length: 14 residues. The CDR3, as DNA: TGTGCCAGCCGCTTTGGAGGGGAGTTGAACGAGCAGTACTTC. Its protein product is CASRFGGELNEQYF.

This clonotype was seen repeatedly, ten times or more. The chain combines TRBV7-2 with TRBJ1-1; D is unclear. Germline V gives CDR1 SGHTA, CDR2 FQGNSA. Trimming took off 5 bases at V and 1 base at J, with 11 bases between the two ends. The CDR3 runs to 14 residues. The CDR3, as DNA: TGTGCCAGCAGCGACCTCCCGGGGAACACTGAAGCTTTCTTT. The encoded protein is CASSDLPGNTEAFF.

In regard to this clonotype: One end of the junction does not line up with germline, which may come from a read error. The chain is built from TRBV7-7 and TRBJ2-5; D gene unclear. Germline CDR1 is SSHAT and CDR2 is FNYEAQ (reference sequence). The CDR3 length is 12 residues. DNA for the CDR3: TGTGCTAGCAGCGTTGCGGAGGAGACCCAGTACTTC. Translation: CASSVAEETQYF.

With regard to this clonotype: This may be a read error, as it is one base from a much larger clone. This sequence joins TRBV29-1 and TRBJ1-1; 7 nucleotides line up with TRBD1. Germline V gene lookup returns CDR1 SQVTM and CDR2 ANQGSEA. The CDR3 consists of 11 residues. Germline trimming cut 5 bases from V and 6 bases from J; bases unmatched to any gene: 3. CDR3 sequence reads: CSVPDRAEAFF. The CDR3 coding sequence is TGCAGCGTTCCTGACAGGGCTGAAGCTTTCTTT. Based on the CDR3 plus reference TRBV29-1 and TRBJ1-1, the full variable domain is SAVISQKPSRDICQRGTSLTIQCQVDSQVTMMFWYRQQPGQSLTLIATANQGSEATYESGFVIDKFPISRPNLTFSTLTVSNMSPEDSSIYLCSVPDRAEAFFGQGTRLTVV.

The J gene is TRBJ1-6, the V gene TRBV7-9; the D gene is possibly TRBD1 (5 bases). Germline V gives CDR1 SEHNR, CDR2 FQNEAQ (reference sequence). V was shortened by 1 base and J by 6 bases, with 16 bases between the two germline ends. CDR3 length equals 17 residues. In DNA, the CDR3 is TGTGCCAGCAGCTTAGTAGCCCCAACAGGTTTTAATTCACCCCTCCACTTT. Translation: CASSLVAPTGFNSPLHF.

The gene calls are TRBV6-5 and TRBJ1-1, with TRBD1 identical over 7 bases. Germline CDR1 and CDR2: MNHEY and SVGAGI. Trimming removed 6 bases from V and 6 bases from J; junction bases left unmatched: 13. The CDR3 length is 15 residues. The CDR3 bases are TGTGCCAGCAGAAGCACAGGGGAGGACAGCCCTGAAGCTTTCTTT. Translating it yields CASRSTGEDSPEAFF.

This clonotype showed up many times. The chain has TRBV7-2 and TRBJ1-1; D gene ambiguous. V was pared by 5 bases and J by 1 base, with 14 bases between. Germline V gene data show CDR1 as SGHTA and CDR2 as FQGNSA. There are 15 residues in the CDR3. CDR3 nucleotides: TGTGCCAGCAGCCAAACTATCCGGGGGAACACTGAAGCTTTCTTT. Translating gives CASSQTIRGNTEAFF.

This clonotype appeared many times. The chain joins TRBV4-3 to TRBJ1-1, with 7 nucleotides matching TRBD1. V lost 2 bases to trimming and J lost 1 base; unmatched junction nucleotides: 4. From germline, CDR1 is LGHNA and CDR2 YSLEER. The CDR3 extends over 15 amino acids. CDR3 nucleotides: TGCGCCAGCAGCCAACCAAACAGGGGGAACACTGAAGCTTTCTTT. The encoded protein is CASSQPNRGNTEAFF.

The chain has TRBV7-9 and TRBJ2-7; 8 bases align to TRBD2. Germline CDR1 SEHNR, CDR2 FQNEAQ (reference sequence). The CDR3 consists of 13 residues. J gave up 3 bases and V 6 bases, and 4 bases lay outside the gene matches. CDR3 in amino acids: CASRAGGDYEQYF. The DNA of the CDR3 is TGTGCCAGCAGGGCGGGGGGAGACTACGAGCAGTACTTC.

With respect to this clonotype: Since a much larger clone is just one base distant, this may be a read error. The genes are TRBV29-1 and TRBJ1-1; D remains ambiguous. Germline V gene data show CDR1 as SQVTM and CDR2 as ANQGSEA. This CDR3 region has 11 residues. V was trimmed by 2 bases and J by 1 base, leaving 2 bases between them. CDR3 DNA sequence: TGCAGCGTTGAAAAGAACACTGAAGCTTTCTTT. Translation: CSVEKNTEAFF.

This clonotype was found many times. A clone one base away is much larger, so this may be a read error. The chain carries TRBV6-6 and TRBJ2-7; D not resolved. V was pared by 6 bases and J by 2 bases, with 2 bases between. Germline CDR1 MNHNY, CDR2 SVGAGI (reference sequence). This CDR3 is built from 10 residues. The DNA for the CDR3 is TGTGCCAGCAGAACCTACGAGCAGTACTTC. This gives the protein CASRTYEQYF.

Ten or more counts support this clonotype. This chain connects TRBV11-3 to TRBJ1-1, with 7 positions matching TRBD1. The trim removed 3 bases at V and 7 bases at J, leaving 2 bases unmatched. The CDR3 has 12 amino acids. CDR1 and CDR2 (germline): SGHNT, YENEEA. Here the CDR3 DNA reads TGTGCCAGCAGCTTGCAGGGGGATGAAGCTTTCTTT. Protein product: CASSLQGDEAFF.

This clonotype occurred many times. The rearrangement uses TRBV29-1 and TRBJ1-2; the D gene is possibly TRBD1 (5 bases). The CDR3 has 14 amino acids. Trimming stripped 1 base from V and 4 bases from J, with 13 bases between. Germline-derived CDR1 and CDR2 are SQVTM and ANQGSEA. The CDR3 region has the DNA TGCAGCGTTGAAGTTACGGGACCGAGCTATGGCTACACCTTC. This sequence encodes CSVEVTGPSYGYTF.

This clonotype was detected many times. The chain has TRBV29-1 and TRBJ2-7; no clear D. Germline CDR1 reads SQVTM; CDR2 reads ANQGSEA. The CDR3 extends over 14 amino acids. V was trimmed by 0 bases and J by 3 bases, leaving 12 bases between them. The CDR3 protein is CSVEDTQGNYEQYF. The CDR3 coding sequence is TGCAGCGTTGAAGATACGCAAGGGAACTACGAGCAGTACTTC.

CDR3 coding DNA: TGTGCCAGCAGTTTTTTGCAGGGGGCGTATGGCTACACCTTC. This encodes CASSFLQGAYGYTF. This chain connects TRBV12-3 or TRBV12-4 to TRBJ1-2, with 8 bases that match TRBD1. The CDR3 is 14 residues long. The V gene end was trimmed by 3 bases and the J gene end by 5 bases; junction bases not matched to a gene: 5.

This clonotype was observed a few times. The CDR3 sequence: CASREDIGGGELFF. DNA for the CDR3: TGTGCCAGCAGGGAAGACATCGGGGGAGGGGAGCTGTTTTTT. This chain links TRBV6-2 or TRBV6-3 with TRBJ2-2; maybe TRBD2 (6 bases). CDR1 and CDR2 (germline): MNHEY, SVGEGT. This CDR3 is built from 14 residues. Trimming cost V 6 bases and J 8 bases, with 16 bases left between them.